The 17 T cell receptor beta chains below all came from one sample that was sequenced in a study of blood T cell repertoires in COVID-19. Repertoires were generated with immunoSEQ multiplex PCR, while TCRdb's copy carries only in-frame clones and drops some. The data show around 120,000 clones, with 79% seen just once and 3.5% to 4.5% held by the top ten. Source material: peripheral blood. These receptors originate from a woman over 75 with acute or convalescent COVID-19.

J is TRBJ2-6 and V is TRBV5-1, with a weak D call TRBD2 (6 bases). V was pared by 0 bases and J by 0 bases, with 7 bases between. The CDR3 has 16 residues. CDR1 and CDR2 from the germline V gene are SGHRS and YFSETQ. The CDR3 nucleotides are TGCGCCAGCAGCTTGGGGACTAACTCTGGGGCCAACGTCCTGACTTTC. This gives the protein CASSLGTNSGANVLTF.

The chain combines TRBV6-5 with TRBJ2-1; tentative D call: TRBD2 (5 bases). The CDR3 sequence is 12 residues long. Germline V lookup: CDR1 MNHEY, CDR2 SVGAGI. The germline V and J ends were trimmed by 6 bases and 13 bases, with 16 bases remaining between them. CDR3 residues: CASRTLEASQFF. The CDR3 DNA sequence: TGTGCCAGCAGGACCTTGGAGGCTTCTCAGTTCTTC.

V gene TRBV6-2 or TRBV6-3 combines with J gene TRBJ1-5; D gene ambiguous. The CDR3 sequence is 14 residues long. V shed 2 bases and J shed 1 base, with 6 bases lying between them. CDR1 MNHEY and CDR2 SVGEGT come from the germline V gene. CDR3 bases: TGTGCCAGCAGTTACCCGGGAAGCAATCAGCCCCAGCATTTT. This encodes CASSYPGSNQPQHF.

The chain couples TRBV5-6 to TRBJ2-7; D unclear. Germline CDR1 reads SGHDT; CDR2 reads YYEEEE. V lost 2 bases to trimming and J lost 2 bases, with 5 bases between them. This CDR3 comprises 12 residues. The CDR3 is CASSFDTYEQYF. CDR3 sequence (DNA): TGTGCCAGCAGCTTTGACACCTACGAGCAGTACTTC.

This clone was picked up one time. The chain is built from TRBV19 and TRBJ2-6; 8 positions match TRBD1. The CDR3 has 17 amino acids. The V segment lost 5 bases and the J segment 3 bases; nucleotides outside the gene matches: 9. Germline-derived CDR1 and CDR2 are LNHDA and SQIVND (reference sequence). The CDR3 sequence is CASSPSGQGGGANVLTF. The DNA for the CDR3 is TGTGCCAGTAGTCCCTCAGGACAGGGCGGTGGGGCCAACGTCCTGACTTTC.

About this clone itself: The same CDR3 can be traced to other DNA sequences in this sample. This chain links TRBV30 with TRBJ1-2; 8 bases match TRBD1. Germline loops: CDR1 GTSNPN, CDR2 SVGIG (reference sequence). Germline trimming cut 4 bases from V and 8 bases from J; bases unmatched to any gene: 9. This CDR3 region has 13 residues. The DNA of the CDR3 is TGTGCCTGGAAGATAGGGGACAGGACAGGCTACACCTTC. The encoded protein is CAWKIGDRTGYTF.

This chain uses TRBV9 with TRBJ1-4; no definite D call. The germline CDR1 and CDR2 sequences are SGDLS and YYNGEE. This CDR3 has 12 amino acids. Trimming stripped 3 bases from V and 6 bases from J, with 6 bases between. CDR3 amino acids: CASSAQDEKLFF. The CDR3 DNA reads TGTGCCAGCAGCGCTCAGGATGAAAAACTGTTTTTT.

The chain employs TRBV15 and TRBJ1-1, with D possibly matching TRBD1 (6 bases). CDR1 is LNHNV, CDR2 YYDKDF, per germline (reference sequence). Trimming cost V 3 bases and J 4 bases, with 12 bases left between them. The CDR3 is 14 residues long. The CDR3 loop reads CATSRGGAGTEAFF. The CDR3 DNA reads as TGTGCCACCAGCAGGGGGGGGGCGGGCACTGAAGCTTTCTTT.

The V call is TRBV11-3, the J call TRBJ2-1, with 10 bases matching TRBD1. Germline-derived CDR1 and CDR2 are SGHNT and YENEEA. V gave up 3 bases and J gave up 8 bases; unmatched junction bases: 10. The CDR3 is made up of 16 amino acids. The DNA for the CDR3 is TGTGCCAGCAGCTTTGGGGAGACAGGGGGCGAGGATGAGCAGTTCTTC. Translated: CASSFGETGGEDEQFF.

A few counts support this clone. V usage is TRBV19 and J usage is TRBJ1-5, with TRBD1 identical over 7 bases. Germline CDR1 LNHDA, CDR2 SQIVND (reference sequence). The CDR3 runs to 15 residues. V was pared by 5 bases and J by 6 bases, with 10 bases of the junction left unmatched. The CDR3 DNA follows: TGTGCCAGTAGTCCAGGGACAGCCTCCTTTCAGCCCCAGCATTTT. Protein sequence: CASSPGTASFQPQHF.

The rearrangement links TRBV24-1 to TRBJ2-2; TRBD2 aligns across 11 bases. The junction had 3 bases not matched to a gene; V was cut back by 3 bases and J by 7 bases. Germline CDR1 is KGHDR and CDR2 is SFDVKD. This CDR3 has 15 residues. The CDR3 region has the DNA TGTGCCACCAGTGATGGACTAGCGGGTCACGGGGAGCTGTTTTTT. This codes for CATSDGLAGHGELFF.

The chain recombines TRBV7-2 with TRBJ1-2; D remains ambiguous. V lost 5 bases to trimming and J lost 7 bases, with 20 bases between them. Looked up from germline, CDR1 is SGHTA and CDR2 is FQGNSA. CDR3 size: 15 residues. CDR3 coding DNA: TGTGCCAGCAGCCAGATTCACGCGGGCGTTGGTGGCTACACCTTC. Residues: CASSQIHAGVGGYTF.

The J gene is TRBJ2-5, the V gene TRBV5-4, with D possibly matching TRBD2 (6 bases). V was pared by 4 bases and J by 0 bases, with 10 bases between. Germline CDR1 reads SGHNT; CDR2 reads YYREEE (reference sequence). The CDR3 extends over 14 amino acids. Here the CDR3 DNA reads TGTGCCAGCAGCCTTAGCGGTAACCAAGAGACCCAGTACTTC. This gives the protein CASSLSGNQETQYF. Based on the CDR3 plus reference TRBV5-4 and TRBJ2-5, the full variable domain is ETGVTQSPTHLIKTRGQQVTLRCSSQSGHNTVSWYQQALGQGPQFIFQYYREEENGRGNFPPRFSGLQFPNYSSELNVNALELDDSALYLCASSLSGNQETQYFGPGTRLLVL.

The count of this clone is one. The V and J genes are TRBV6-5 and TRBJ1-2, with 8 bases identical to TRBD1. The CDR3 covers 13 residues. Germline lookup yields CDR1 MNHEY and CDR2 SVGAGI. The J segment lost 6 bases and the V segment lost 6 bases, leaving 6 bases of the junction unmatched. CDR3 loop: CASSWTGRDGYTF. In DNA, the CDR3 is TGTGCCAGCAGCTGGACAGGGCGCGATGGCTACACCTTC.

This chain links TRBV2 with TRBJ1-3, with no clear D. Germline CDR1 SNHLY, CDR2 FYNNEI. The CDR3 is made up of 14 amino acids. The V end lost 0 bases, the J end lost 4 bases, and 7 bases lay between the germline ends. The CDR3 DNA reads TGTGCCAGCAGTGAAGCGGGCAGAGGAAACACCATATATTTT. The encoded protein is CASSEAGRGNTIYF. The variable domain in full, completed from reference TRBV2 and TRBJ1-3, reads EPEVTQTPSHQVTQMGQEVILRCVPISNHLYFYWYRQILGQKVEFLVSFYNNEISEKSEIFDDQFSVERPDGSNFTLKIRSTKLEDSAMYFCASSEAGRGNTIYFGEGSWLTVV.

Only one count was recorded for this clone. The chain has TRBV6-2 or TRBV6-3 and TRBJ1-1; a possible D gene is TRBD1 (5 bases). V gave up 0 bases and J gave up 0 bases, with 14 bases separating them. The CDR3 is 17 amino acids. Germline-derived CDR1 and CDR2 are MNHEY and SVGEGT. The CDR3 bases are TGTGCCAGCAGTTACTCCCTAGGGGATGGGATGAACACTGAAGCTTTCTTT. Translating it yields CASSYSLGDGMNTEAFF.

In nucleotides, the CDR3 is TGCGCCAGCAGCTCACTAGCGGGAGCCTACGAGCAGTACTTC. It specifies CASSSLAGAYEQYF. The V and J genes are TRBV5-1 and TRBJ2-7; 11 bases match TRBD2. The junction had 1 base not matched to a gene; V was cut back by 3 bases and J by 2 bases. The CDR3 sequence is 14 residues long. CDR1 SGHRS and CDR2 YFSETQ come from the germline V gene.